Below, one TCR beta chain is given with its context. As yet, its antigen is unknown. Only in-frame clones appear in the TCRdb table, and some are missing; sequencing was by immunoSEQ multiplex PCR. The sample has approximately 9,700 clones, around four fifths seen once. Germline V gives CDR1 SNHLY, CDR2 FYNNEI. There are 14 residues in the CDR3. V gave up 6 bases and J gave up 3 bases; unmatched junction bases: 6. The data are from a study of chemoradiotherapy in HPV16-positive cancers. Study at large: Functional T-cell assays on two HPV16-positive patients' cells defined candidate HPV-specific clones and common TCR motifs.

Whole-study results and caveats: The functional HPV-specific definition rests on just two HPV16-positive patients.

This TCR derives from a human donor with HPV-associated anogenital cancer. Source: tumor tissue, taken from a patient who underwent chemoradiotherapy. The chain is built from TRBV2 and TRBJ2-7; 9 bases map to TRBD1. The CDR3: CASSVTGGSYEQYF. CDR3 coding DNA: TGTGCCAGCAGCGTTACAGGGGGCAGCTACGAGCAGTACTTC.